Below are 5 T cell receptor beta chains sequenced from a single sample in a study of control samples from healthy donors and cancer patients. The data were produced by immunoSEQ multiplex PCR, yet TCRdb's version contains in-frame clones alone and is incomplete. Among 130,000 or so clones listed, around 87% were seen once. Sequenced input: blood. These receptors came from a man between 60 and 75 years old in good health.

The count of this clone is one. J is TRBJ2-7 and V is TRBV3-1 (or the pseudogene TRBV3-2); D is undetermined. There are 12 residues in the CDR3. Trimming took off 2 bases at V and 4 bases at J, with 6 bases between the two ends. CDR1 is LGHDT, CDR2 YNNKEL, per germline (reference sequence). The CDR3: CASSQTIYEQYF. CDR3 bases: TGTGCCAGCAGCCAAACTATATACGAGCAGTACTTC.

The V and J genes are TRBV18 and TRBJ2-6; tentatively, D is TRBD1 (5 bases). This CDR3 is 15 amino acids long. Deletions cut 4 bases from V and 2 bases from J, with 9 bases between. CDR1 and CDR2 from the germline V gene are KGHSH and LQKENI. CDR3 bases: TGTGCCAGCTCACTGTCAGGGACTGGGGCCAACGTCCTGACTTTC. This sequence encodes CASSLSGTGANVLTF.

This chain uses TRBV7-2 with TRBJ1-1; D gene uncertain. The germline V and J ends were trimmed by 2 bases and 1 base, with 14 bases remaining between them. The CDR3 totals 16 residues. Germline CDR1 reads SGHTA; CDR2 reads FQGNSA. The CDR3 is CASSLSKGAGNTEAFF. The CDR3 region has the DNA TGTGCCAGCAGCTTAAGTAAAGGAGCGGGGAACACTGAAGCTTTCTTT.

This clone was counted once. The chain couples TRBV21-1 to TRBJ1-3; the table's D call of TRBD1 was not tested on the DNA. TRBV21-1 constitutes a pseudogene. The CDR3 consists of 15 residues. The CDR3 protein is CASSKGQGSGNTIYF. CDR3 sequence (DNA): TGTGCCAGCAGCAAAGGACAGGGGTCGGGAAACACCATATATTTT.

This clone has more than one count but fewer than ten. V and J are TRBV5-1 and TRBJ2-5, with 9 bases aligning to TRBD1. The CDR3 covers 19 residues. Germline CDR1 is SGHRS and CDR2 is YFSETQ. With V trimmed by 2 bases and J by 5 bases, 19 bases remained unmatched. The CDR3 is CASSFLSGQGGLAGETQYF. Written as DNA, the CDR3 is TGCGCCAGCAGCTTCCTCTCGGGACAGGGTGGGCTAGCAGGGGAGACCCAGTACTTC.